The T cell receptor (beta chain) under discussion was sequenced for a study of technical replicates of blood from four donors (dated by TCRdb to 2017 to 2019). Regarding this clone: Its antigen is not yet known. Per-base qualities were not stored, and no clone one base away is much larger.

The library relied on the immunoSEQ multiplex PCR assay. TCRdb holds this immuneACCESS table with in-frame rearrangements only. Some clones are missing; in checked studies, unresolved V genes explain under half, and the rest has no known cause. Within this sample are 95,000 or so clones, with 85% to 95% of them counted one time only. The ten largest clones take up roughly 0.34% of the sample. V and J lose 1 base and 6 bases, and a span of 15 bases separates them. According to the germline V gene, CDR1 reads SGHNT and CDR2 reads YENEEA. The CDR3, from cysteine to phenylalanine, totals 15 residues. This entry keeps only the CDR3 DNA: 45 bases, framed from base 1.

Here the chain combines TRBV11-3 and TRBJ1-2, and the D gene may be TRBD1, 5 bases matching. Material: T cells isolated from PBMCs. This TCR derives from a human donor in good health. Here the CDR3 is given as CASSLGEQGGNGYTF. The DNA is as follows: TGTGCCAGCAGCTTAGGCGAGCAGGGTGGGAATGGCTACACCTTC.